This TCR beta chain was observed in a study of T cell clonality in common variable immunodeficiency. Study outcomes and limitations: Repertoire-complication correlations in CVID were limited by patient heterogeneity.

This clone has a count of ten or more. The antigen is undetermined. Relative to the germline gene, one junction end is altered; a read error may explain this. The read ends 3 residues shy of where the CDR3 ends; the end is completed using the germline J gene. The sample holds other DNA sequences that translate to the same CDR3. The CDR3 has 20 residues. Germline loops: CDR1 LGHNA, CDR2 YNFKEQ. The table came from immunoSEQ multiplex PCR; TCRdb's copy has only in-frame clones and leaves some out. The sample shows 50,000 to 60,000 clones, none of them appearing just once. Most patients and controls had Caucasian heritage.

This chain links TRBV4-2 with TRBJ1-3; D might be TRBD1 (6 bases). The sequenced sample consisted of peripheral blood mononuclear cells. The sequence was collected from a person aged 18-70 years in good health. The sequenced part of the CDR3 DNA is TGTGCCAGCAGCCGCCTTTTTCGGGGGGCAGGGCAAAACTCTGGAAACACG. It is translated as CASSRLFRGAGQNSGNT. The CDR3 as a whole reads CASSRLFRGAGQNSGNTIYF.